Each of the 27 T cell receptor beta chains below was sequenced from the same sample in a study of blood T cell repertoires in COVID-19. Sequencing used immunoSEQ multiplex PCR; TCRdb keeps in-frame clones, though not all of them. The table lists 150,000 to 200,000 clones, about 86% of them singletons, with 8% to 10% in the top ten. Source material: peripheral blood. These TCRs come from a man in his 60s with acute or convalescent COVID-19.

The chain recombines TRBV6-5 with TRBJ2-7; TRBD1 aligns across 7 bases. Unmatched junction bases numbered 4, after V lost 4 bases and J lost 1 base. The CDR3 contains 14 residues. Germline V gives CDR1 MNHEY, CDR2 SVGAGI. This chain's CDR3 is CASSSTGDSYEQYF. The CDR3 DNA is TGTGCCAGCAGTTCCACAGGGGATTCCTACGAGCAGTACTTC.

V and J are TRBV28 and TRBJ2-2, with D maybe TRBD2 (5 bases). The CDR3 runs to 11 residues. Germline assignment: CDR1 MDHEN and CDR2 SYDVKM. V gave up 10 bases and J gave up 10 bases, with 13 bases separating them. The CDR3 here is CATTRLSELFF. CDR3 bases: TGTGCCACCACAAGACTATCGGAGCTGTTTTTT. Based on the CDR3 plus reference TRBV28 and TRBJ2-2, the full variable domain is DVKVTQSSRYLVKRTGEKVFLECVQDMDHENMFWYRQDPGLGLRLIYFSYDVKMKEKGDIPEGYSVSREKKERFSLILESASTNQTSMYLCATTRLSELFFGEGSRLTVL.

V usage is TRBV7-9 and J usage is TRBJ2-7; 9 nucleotides line up with TRBD1. V lost 7 bases, J lost 4 bases, and 17 bases stayed unmatched. CDR1 SEHNR and CDR2 FQNEAQ come from the germline V gene (reference sequence). The CDR3 extends over 17 amino acids. CDR3 residues: CASNTPSTGTGRYEQYF. Written as DNA, the CDR3 is TGTGCCAGCAACACCCCTTCCACCGGGACAGGGCGATACGAGCAGTACTTC. The full variable domain, rest sourced from reference TRBV7-9 and TRBJ2-7, is DTGVSQNPRHKITKRGQNVTFRCDPISEHNRLYWYRQTLGQGPEFLTYFQNEAQLEKSRLLSDRFSAERPKGSFSTLEIQRTEQGDSAMYLCASNTPSTGTGRYEQYFGPGTRLTVT.

The chain recombines TRBV18 with TRBJ1-1; 10 nucleotides line up with TRBD1. V dropped 4 bases and J dropped 2; count of bases not matched to a gene: 7. This CDR3 spans 16 amino acids. Germline V gene data show CDR1 as KGHSH and CDR2 as LQKENI. The chain's CDR3 is CASSRYRDRGNTEAFF. CDR3 nucleotides: TGTGCCAGCTCACGATACCGGGACAGGGGAAACACTGAAGCTTTCTTT.

V usage is TRBV19 and J usage is TRBJ2-1; a weak D match, TRBD1 (5 bases). Germline CDR1 LNHDA, CDR2 SQIVND (reference sequence). CDR3 length: 14 amino acids. Trimming took 4 bases from V and 0 from J, leaving 7 bases between them. The CDR3 here is CASSSRVSYNEQFF. CDR3 sequence (DNA): TGTGCCAGTAGTAGCAGGGTCTCCTACAATGAGCAGTTCTTC.

The chain combines TRBV5-1 with TRBJ2-5; D is uncertain. CDR3 length: 13 amino acids. V dropped 1 base and J dropped 2 bases, with 6 bases sitting between them. CDR1 is SGHRS, CDR2 YFSETQ, per germline. CDR3 DNA sequence: TGCGCCAGCAGCTTGACGGTGCAAGAGACCCAGTACTTC. This translates into CASSLTVQETQYF.

This chain uses TRBV25-1 with TRBJ1-2; D may be TRBD1 (6 bases). Germline V lookup: CDR1 MGHDK, CDR2 SYGVNS. The CDR3 has 16 residues. V lost 3 bases and J lost 1, with 15 bases in between. The DNA of the CDR3 is TGTGCCAGCAGTGAGGGAGAAGGACAGAATAACTATGGCTACACCTTC. Its translation is CASSEGEGQNNYGYTF.

The chain is built from TRBV27 and TRBJ1-2; possibly TRBD1 for D (5 bases). Trimming cost V 2 bases and J 4 bases, with 11 bases left between them. There are 14 residues in the CDR3. In germline, CDR1 is MNHEY, CDR2 SMNVEV (reference sequence). Here the CDR3 reads CASSLRGSSYGYTF. CDR3 bases: TGTGCCAGCAGTTTAAGGGGCTCGTCCTATGGCTACACCTTC.

The rearrangement joins TRBV12-3 or TRBV12-4 to TRBJ1-2; perhaps TRBD1 as D (6 bases). V shed 3 bases and J shed 6 bases, with 11 bases lying between them. The CDR3 has 13 amino acids. The CDR3 DNA follows: TGTGCCAGCAGTTTTCGGGGGGGGCATGGCTACACCTTC. It codes for CASSFRGGHGYTF.

This clone was counted once. The chain joins TRBV4-2 to TRBJ2-1, with 11 bases lining up with TRBD2. The CDR3 runs to 17 residues. CDR1 is LGHNA and CDR2 is YNFKEQ in the germline V gene. After removal of 4 bases from V and 0 bases from J, the junction contained 5 bases not matched to a gene. The CDR3 loop is CASSLRLAGSSYNEQFF. The CDR3 DNA follows: TGTGCCAGCAGCCTCCGACTAGCGGGGAGCTCCTACAATGAGCAGTTCTTC.

V is TRBV27 and J is TRBJ1-5; D is ambiguous. Germline V CDR1 and CDR2: MNHEY, SMNVEV (reference sequence). V was shortened by 5 bases and J by 2 bases, with 7 bases between the two germline ends. The CDR3 extends over 13 amino acids. The CDR3 nucleotides read TGTGCCAGCAGTCCTCAGGGCAATCAGCCCCAGCATTTT. Protein: CASSPQGNQPQHF.

The V call is TRBV18, the J call TRBJ2-6, with TRBD2 identical over 7 bases. Germline values: CDR1 KGHSH, CDR2 LQKENI. Trimming cost V 2 bases and J 0 bases; bases outside gene matches: 7. The length of the CDR3 is 18 residues. CDR3 region: CASSPMLAAGSGANVLTF. In DNA, the CDR3 is TGTGCCAGCTCACCAATGCTAGCGGCCGGCTCTGGGGCCAACGTCCTGACTTTC. Full variable domain (outside the CDR3, taken from reference TRBV18 and TRBJ2-6): NAGVMQNPRHLVRRRGQEARLRCSPMKGHSHVYWYRQLPEEGLKFMVYLQKENIIDESGMPKERFSAEFPKEGPSILRIQQVVRGDSAAYFCASSPMLAAGSGANVLTFGAGSRLTVL.

The rearrangement joins TRBV5-1 to TRBJ2-3, with TRBD2 matching 8 bases. The germline V gene encodes CDR1 SGHRS and CDR2 YFSETQ. V lost 0 bases to trimming and J lost 3 bases; unmatched junction nucleotides: 9. This CDR3 is built from 17 residues. CDR3 sequence reads: CASSLESSGRRTDTQYF. DNA for the CDR3: TGCGCCAGCAGCTTGGAATCCAGCGGGAGACGAACAGATACGCAGTATTTT.

Here the CDR3 reads CASSSLFAYTEAFF. The CDR3 nucleotides are TGTGCCAGCAGTTCCCTTTTTGCGTACACTGAAGCTTTCTTT. This rearrangement joins TRBV6-5 to TRBJ1-1; D is unresolved. Germline lookup yields CDR1 MNHEY and CDR2 SVGAGI. V shed 4 bases and J shed 3 bases, with 12 bases lying between them. The CDR3 consists of 14 residues.

CDR3 sequence: CASSLTGYSNQPQHF. The CDR3 DNA follows: TGTGCCAGCAGCCTGACAGGTTATAGCAATCAGCCCCAGCATTTT. The chain couples TRBV5-5 to TRBJ1-5; D is possibly TRBD1 (6 bases). The CDR3 is made up of 15 amino acids. From germline, CDR1 is SGHKS and CDR2 YYEKEE (reference sequence). V lost 4 bases and J lost 0, with 11 bases in between.

The chain is built from TRBV29-1 and TRBJ1-2; D gene uncertain. The CDR3 totals 12 residues. The ends were cut back, 3 bases at V and 8 bases at J, with 13 bases in the middle. Germline-derived CDR1 and CDR2 are SQVTM and ANQGSEA. The chain's CDR3 is CSVEMRGRGYTF. The CDR3 DNA sequence: TGCAGCGTTGAGATGCGGGGTCGGGGCTACACCTTC.

The V gene is TRBV28, the J gene TRBJ2-7; tentatively, D is TRBD2 (6 bases). The germline V gene encodes CDR1 MDHEN and CDR2 SYDVKM. The CDR3 length is 15 residues. V was clipped by 4 bases and J by 0 bases, with 13 bases between them. The CDR3 sequence is CASSSTGDPSYEQYF. CDR3 nucleotide sequence: TGTGCCAGCAGTTCCACGGGGGACCCCTCCTACGAGCAGTACTTC. Complete variable domain (other parts from reference TRBV28 and TRBJ2-7): DVKVTQSSRYLVKRTGEKVFLECVQDMDHENMFWYRQDPGLGLRLIYFSYDVKMKEKGDIPEGYSVSREKKERFSLILESASTNQTSMYLCASSSTGDPSYEQYFGPGTRLTVT.

The chain employs TRBV3-1 (or the pseudogene TRBV3-2) and TRBJ2-1; a weak D match, TRBD1 (6 bases). CDR3 length: 14 amino acids. The V and J ends lost 1 base and 9 bases respectively, with 13 bases between them. Germline V gene sequence: CDR1 LGHDT, CDR2 YNNKEL (reference sequence). This CDR3 reads CASSQADRIGEQFF. DNA of the CDR3: TGTGCCAGCAGCCAAGCCGACAGGATCGGTGAGCAGTTCTTC.

This clone was detected once. The chain links TRBV29-1 to TRBJ2-1; weak D call: TRBD2 (9 bases). The length of the CDR3 is 16 residues. V was clipped by 7 bases and J by 6 bases, with 25 bases between them. Germline-derived CDR1 and CDR2 are SQVTM and ANQGSEA. CDR3 sequence: CSAGGGGQAGLNEQFF. The CDR3 DNA is TGCAGCGCTGGCGGGGGGGGACAGGCTGGGCTCAATGAGCAGTTCTTC.

CDR3 region: CASSATEGAEQFF. Here the CDR3 DNA reads TGTGCCAGCTCAGCGACAGAGGGGGCTGAGCAGTTCTTC. The rearrangement uses TRBV18 and TRBJ2-1; 7 nucleotides line up with TRBD1. This CDR3 is built from 13 residues. Germline V lookup: CDR1 KGHSH, CDR2 LQKENI. The V segment lost 5 bases and the J segment 9 bases; nucleotides outside the gene matches: 7. Combining the CDR3 with reference TRBV18 and TRBJ2-1 gives the whole variable domain NAGVMQNPRHLVRRRGQEARLRCSPMKGHSHVYWYRQLPEEGLKFMVYLQKENIIDESGMPKERFSAEFPKEGPSILRIQQVVRGDSAAYFCASSATEGAEQFFGPGTRLTVL.

The chain links TRBV2 to TRBJ2-3; 12 bases match TRBD2. The trim removed 4 bases at V and 4 bases at J, leaving 9 bases unmatched. This CDR3 is built from 17 residues. Germline lookup yields CDR1 SNHLY and CDR2 FYNNEI. The CDR3 sequence is CASSGGRLAGEADTQYF. CDR3 bases: TGTGCCAGCAGTGGTGGGCGACTAGCGGGAGAAGCAGATACGCAGTATTTT.

The V and J genes are TRBV12-3 or TRBV12-4 and TRBJ1-5; perhaps TRBD1 as D (5 bases). V lost 7 bases to trimming and J lost 5 bases, with 12 bases between them. The CDR3 sequence is 13 residues long. CDR3 in DNA: TGTGCCAGCACCCTGGACACCTATCAGCCCCAGCATTTT. It is translated as CASTLDTYQPQHF.

The rearrangement links TRBV30 to TRBJ1-4; maybe TRBD1 (6 bases). Deletions cut 5 bases from V and 7 bases from J, with 14 bases between. The V gene's germline CDR1 is GTSNPN and CDR2 SVGIG (reference sequence). The CDR3 consists of 13 residues. The CDR3: CAWGGQQGEKLFF. The CDR3 bases are TGTGCCTGGGGTGGACAGCAAGGTGAAAAACTGTTTTTT.

With regard to this clone: This clone may be a read error of a much larger clone one base away. The chain couples TRBV27 to TRBJ2-7; 13 nucleotides line up with TRBD2. Trimming took 4 bases from V and 4 from J; bases not matched to a gene: 1. Germline V gene sequence: CDR1 MNHEY, CDR2 SMNVEV (reference sequence). This CDR3 is built from 14 residues. The CDR3 coding sequence is TGTGCCAGCAGTTGGACTAGCGGGAGATACGAGCAGTACTTC. Translated: CASSWTSGRYEQYF.

This clone has just one count. J is TRBJ1-1 and V is TRBV5-6; TRBD1 is a possible D gene (5 bases). V gave up 6 bases and J gave up 1 base, with 10 bases separating them. The CDR3 sequence is 13 residues long. Germline V gene data show CDR1 as SGHDT and CDR2 as YYEEEE. The CDR3 loop reads CASTFTGNTEAFF. In DNA form, the CDR3 reads TGTGCCAGCACCTTTACAGGGAACACTGAAGCTTTCTTT.

A note on this clone: The junction departs from germline at one end; a sequencing error may be responsible. This sequence joins TRBV7-7 and TRBJ2-1; 7 bases line up with TRBD1. This CDR3 region has 15 residues. Germline lookup yields CDR1 SSHAT and CDR2 FNYEAQ (reference sequence). The CDR3 sequence is CASSPDPGGYNEQFF. The CDR3 DNA reads as TGTGCTAGCAGCCCAGACCCAGGGGGATACAATGAGCAGTTCTTC.

This clone has just one count. The gene calls are TRBV5-1 and TRBJ2-2, with D uncertain. V lost 2 bases, J lost 4 bases, and 6 bases lay in between. Looked up from germline, CDR1 is SGHRS and CDR2 is YFSETQ. The CDR3 extends over 13 amino acids. The CDR3 loop reads CASSFDITGELFF. In DNA form, the CDR3 reads TGCGCCAGCAGCTTTGACATCACCGGGGAGCTGTTTTTT.